What follows describes a single T cell receptor (beta chain). The antigen is unknown. This sample was taken from a study of Ad26.COV2.S vaccination and SARS-CoV-2 variants. Across the whole study: The vaccine Ad26.COV2.S was put into the muscle once, or twice with 56 days between. General study results and limits: Following vaccination, spike-specific CD8+ and CD4+ T cell responses reportedly exhibited substantial breadth. Analyses of TCR breadth and depth may have underestimated total T cell responses.

Generated by immunoSEQ multiplex PCR, the TCRdb table keeps only in-frame clones and is missing some. The repertoire consists of about 350,000 clones, with about 88% occurring once and the leading ten covering roughly 6%. The V end lost 0 bases, the J end lost 2 bases, and 9 bases lay between the germline ends. Germline CDR1 reads SGHRS; CDR2 reads YFSETQ. CDR3 size: 14 residues. The sample's treatment: around 19 received Ad26.COV2.S at low or high dose, single or two shots; 5 received placebo; per-sample allocation not given. All samples were drawn on day 63, counting from the first vaccine or placebo injection. In Boston, an adult donor aged 18-55 years took part.

This TCR derives from a person aged 18-60 years who received the Ad26.COV2.S COVID-19 vaccine or a placebo. The sample in question was peripheral blood, obtained in a trial of Ad26.COV2.S vaccine versus placebo. The chain recombines TRBV5-1 with TRBJ2-7; D unclear. The CDR3 region has the DNA TGCGCCAGCAGCTTGGATTTCTTAACCTACGAGCAGTACTTC. Translating it yields CASSLDFLTYEQYF.